These 5 T cell receptor beta chains were sequenced from one sample in a study of cytomegalovirus exposure and HLA in healthy donors. Profiled with immunoSEQ multiplex PCR; TCRdb holds only in-frame clones, not every one. Of around 150,000 clones listed, roughly 86% were seen once; the top ten hold approximately 10%. The source material was PBMCs. These receptors were taken from a young woman in good health and CMV-seropositive.

The chain joins TRBV30 to TRBJ1-5; D might be TRBD1 (6 bases). Looked up from germline, CDR1 is GTSNPN and CDR2 is SVGIG (reference sequence). The V gene lost 1 base and the J gene lost 4 bases, with 11 bases spanning the gap. This CDR3 has 14 residues. The CDR3 reads CAWSEGGRNQPQHF. The CDR3 DNA reads TGTGCCTGGAGTGAAGGGGGTAGGAATCAGCCCCAGCATTTT. Looking up the rest from reference TRBV30 and TRBJ1-5 gives the full variable domain: SQTIHQWPATLVQPVGSPLSLECTVEGTSNPNLYWYRQAAGRGLQLLFYSVGIGQISSEVPQNLSASRPQDRQFILSSKKLLLSDSGFYLCAWSEGGRNQPQHFGDGTRLSIL.

The chain carries TRBV18 and TRBJ2-2; D unclear. CDR1 is KGHSH and CDR2 is LQKENI in the germline V gene. The CDR3 is 13 residues long. Deletions cut 5 bases from V and 4 bases from J, with 8 bases between. CDR3 in amino acids: CASSVGLTGELFF. The CDR3 nucleotides are TGTGCCAGCTCAGTGGGCCTCACCGGGGAGCTGTTTTTT.

V and J are TRBV6-4 and TRBJ2-1, with a tentative D call TRBD2 (6 bases). V lost 0 bases to trimming and J lost 3 bases, with 12 bases between them. Germline values: CDR1 MRHNA, CDR2 SNTAGT. The CDR3 totals 16 residues. CDR3 sequence reads: CASSDSMRELYNEQFF. The CDR3 region has the DNA TGTGCCAGCAGTGACTCGATGCGGGAACTCTACAATGAGCAGTTCTTC.

This clone has only a few counts. This chain joins TRBV7-9 and TRBJ1-2; perhaps TRBD1 as D (5 bases). V was trimmed by 4 bases and J by 4 bases, leaving 13 bases between them. This CDR3 is 14 amino acids long. Germline V gene lookup returns CDR1 SEHNR and CDR2 FQNEAQ (reference sequence). The CDR3 is CASSSPRGVYGYTF. The CDR3 nucleotides are TGTGCCAGCAGCTCCCCCCGGGGGGTCTATGGCTACACCTTC.

The rearrangement links TRBV9 to TRBJ2-3, with D possibly matching TRBD2 (6 bases). From germline, CDR1 is SGDLS and CDR2 YYNGEE. CDR3 length: 15 residues. V lost 3 bases and J lost 0, with 11 bases in between. The CDR3 DNA follows: TGTGCCAGCAGCGCATTAGCGGTTAGCACAGATACGCAGTATTTT. Amino acid sequence: CASSALAVSTDTQYF.